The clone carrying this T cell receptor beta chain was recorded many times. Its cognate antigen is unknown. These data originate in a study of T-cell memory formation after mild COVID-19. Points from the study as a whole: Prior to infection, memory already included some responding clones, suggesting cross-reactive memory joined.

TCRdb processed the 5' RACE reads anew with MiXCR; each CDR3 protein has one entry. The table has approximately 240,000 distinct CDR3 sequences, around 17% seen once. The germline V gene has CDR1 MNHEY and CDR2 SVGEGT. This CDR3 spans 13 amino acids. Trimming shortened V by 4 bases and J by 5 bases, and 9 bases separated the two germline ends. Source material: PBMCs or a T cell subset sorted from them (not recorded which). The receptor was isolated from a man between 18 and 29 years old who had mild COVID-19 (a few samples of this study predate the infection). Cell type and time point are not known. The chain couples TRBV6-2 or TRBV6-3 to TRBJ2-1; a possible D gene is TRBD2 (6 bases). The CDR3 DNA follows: TGTGCCAGCAGTTTGACTAGAAACAATGAGCAGTTCTTC. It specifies CASSLTRNNEQFF.